The 12 T cell receptor beta chains in this list originate from one sample, sequenced in a study of T-cell memory formation after mild COVID-19. MiXCR, applied by TCRdb to the 5' RACE reads, yields one record per CDR3 protein. The table records approximately 300,000 distinct CDR3 sequences, approximately 16% of them present only once. The sample comprised PBMCs or a T cell subset sorted from them (not recorded which). The receptors here all came from a man aged 18 to 30 who had mild COVID-19 (a few samples of this study predate the infection). Cell type and time point are not known.

The chain joins TRBV7-6 to TRBJ2-2, with D uncertain. From germline, CDR1 is SGHVS and CDR2 FNYEAQ. There are 19 residues in the CDR3. The V end lost 1 base, the J end lost 3 bases, and 21 bases lay between the germline ends. CDR3 residues: CASSLVYLSVAPHTGELFF. As DNA, the CDR3 is TGTGCCAGCAGCTTAGTCTACCTATCCGTGGCCCCACACACCGGGGAGCTGTTTTTT.

The chain uses TRBV9 and TRBJ1-1; D is possibly TRBD1 (5 bases). CDR1 and CDR2 from the germline V gene are SGDLS and YYNGEE. The ends were cut back, 0 bases at V and 4 bases at J, with 13 bases in the middle. This CDR3 is built from 15 residues. Here the CDR3 reads CASSVGGGRFTEAFF. DNA for the CDR3: TGTGCCAGCAGCGTAGGTGGGGGTCGGTTCACTGAAGCTTTCTTT.

This clonotype was counted between two and nine times. This sequence joins TRBV20-1 and TRBJ1-5; 7 bases are shared with TRBD1. Germline trimming cut 5 bases from V and 2 bases from J; bases unmatched to any gene: 0. The germline CDR1 and CDR2 sequences are DFQATT and SNEGSKA (reference sequence). This CDR3 is built from 12 residues. CDR3 sequence: CSAGTGNQPQHF. In DNA, the CDR3 is TGCAGTGCTGGGACAGGCAATCAGCCCCAGCATTTT.

This clonotype has ten or more counts. The chain joins TRBV7-3 to TRBJ2-1, with D possibly called TRBD1 or TRBD2 (5 bases each). Trimming pared 5 bases from V and 0 bases from J, leaving 11 bases between. The CDR3 has 15 residues. Per germline, CDR1 SGHTA and CDR2 FQGTGA. The CDR3 is CASSPGRSSYNEQFF. The CDR3 DNA reads TGTGCCAGCAGCCCGGGACGGAGCTCCTACAATGAGCAGTTCTTC.

In this sample, this clonotype turned up once. This chain connects TRBV28 to TRBJ1-2; D gene unclear. The V end lost 5 bases, the J end lost 7 bases, and 14 bases lay between the germline ends. This CDR3 has 13 amino acids. Germline CDR1 and CDR2: MDHEN and SYDVKM. The DNA for the CDR3 is TGTGCCAGCAGTAGTCAGGATCCCTCTGGCTACACCTTC. It yields the protein CASSSQDPSGYTF.

In its sample, this clonotype was seen many times. The chain recombines TRBV12-3 or TRBV12-4 with TRBJ2-3; 9 nucleotides align to TRBD2. The ends lost 5 bases at V and 0 bases at J; junction bases unmatched: 3. The CDR3 extends over 15 amino acids. The CDR3 nucleotides are TGTGCCAGCAGTCGTAGCGGGGGTAGCACAGATACGCAGTATTTT. Protein: CASSRSGGSTDTQYF.

This clonotype came up a few times. The chain joins TRBV20-1 to TRBJ2-3; 7 bases are shared with TRBD2. V shed 5 bases and J 6 bases; nucleotides not matched to a gene: 11. The germline V gene has CDR1 DFQATT and CDR2 SNEGSKA (reference sequence). This CDR3 is built from 14 residues. This CDR3 reads CSASTSLKGDTQYF. Written as DNA, the CDR3 is TGCAGTGCTTCGACTAGCCTCAAGGGGGATACGCAGTATTTT.

This clonotype was recorded a few times. The chain links TRBV6-5 to TRBJ2-1; TRBD2 matches at 9 bases. Germline lookup yields CDR1 MNHEY and CDR2 SVGAGI. After removal of 6 bases from V and 5 bases from J, the junction contained 5 bases not matched to a gene. This CDR3 comprises 14 residues. CDR3: CASRLLAGNNEQFF. CDR3 sequence (DNA): TGTGCCAGCAGACTGCTAGCGGGGAACAATGAGCAGTTCTTC.

This clonotype was detected only once. The rearrangement joins TRBV3-1 to TRBJ2-6; D may be TRBD2 (6 bases). This CDR3 region has 15 residues. Germline V gives CDR1 LGHDT, CDR2 YNNKEL (reference sequence). Trimming left V 6 bases short and J 4 bases short, with 13 bases between. The CDR3 here is CASRGGPAGANVLTF. CDR3 coding DNA: TGTGCCAGCAGGGGAGGACCGGCCGGGGCCAACGTCCTGACTTTC.

In this sample, this clonotype turned up a few times. J is TRBJ2-5 and V is TRBV5-1; D possibly corresponds to TRBD1 (6 bases). V was cut by 4 bases and J by 2 bases, with 15 bases left in between. The CDR3 is 15 residues long. Germline CDR1 reads SGHRS; CDR2 reads YFSETQ. The CDR3 region is CASSPNPGQQETQYF. The CDR3 DNA follows: TGCGCCAGCAGCCCGAATCCCGGACAGCAAGAGACCCAGTACTTC.

V gene TRBV7-3 combines with J gene TRBJ2-5; 9 positions agree with TRBD1. The CDR3 contains 14 residues. The germline gives CDR1 SGHTA, CDR2 FQGTGA. The V segment lost 4 bases and the J segment 5 bases; nucleotides outside the gene matches: 5. The CDR3 loop is CASSSADRGETQYF. The CDR3, as DNA: TGTGCCAGCAGCTCGGCTGACAGGGGGGAGACCCAGTACTTC.

The genes are TRBV5-4 and TRBJ2-3, with 9 bases identical to TRBD2. This CDR3 comprises 16 residues. The germline CDR1 and CDR2 sequences are SGHNT and YYREEE (reference sequence). The junction had 4 bases not matched to a gene; V was cut back by 1 base and J by 1 base. The DNA for the CDR3 is TGTGCCAGCAGCTTGAAGGTAGCGGGGGGCACAGATACGCAGTATTTT. Its translation is CASSLKVAGGTDTQYF.